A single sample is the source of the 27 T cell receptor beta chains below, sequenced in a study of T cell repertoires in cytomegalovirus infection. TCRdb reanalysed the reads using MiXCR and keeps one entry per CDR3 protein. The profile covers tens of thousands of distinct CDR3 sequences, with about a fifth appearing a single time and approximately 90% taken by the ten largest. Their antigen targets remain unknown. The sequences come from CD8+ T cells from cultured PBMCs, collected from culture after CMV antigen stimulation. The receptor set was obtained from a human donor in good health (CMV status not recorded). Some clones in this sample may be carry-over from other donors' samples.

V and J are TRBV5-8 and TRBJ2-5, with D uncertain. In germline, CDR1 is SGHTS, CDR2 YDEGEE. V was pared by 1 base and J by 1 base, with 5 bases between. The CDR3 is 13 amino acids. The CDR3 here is CASSLNIQETQYF. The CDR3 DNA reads TGTGCCAGCAGCTTGAACATCCAAGAGACCCAGTACTTC. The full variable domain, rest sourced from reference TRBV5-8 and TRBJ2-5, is EAGVTQSPTHLIKTRGQQATLRCSPISGHTSVYWYQQALGLGLQFLLWYDEGEERNRGNFPPRFSGRQFPNYSSELNVNALELEDSALYLCASSLNIQETQYFGPGTRLLVL.

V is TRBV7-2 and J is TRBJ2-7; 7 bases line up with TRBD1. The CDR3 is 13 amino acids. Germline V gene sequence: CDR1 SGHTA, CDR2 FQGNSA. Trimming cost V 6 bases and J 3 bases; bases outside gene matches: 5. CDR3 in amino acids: CASSSSGGYEQYF. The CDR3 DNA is TGTGCCAGCAGTTCCTCAGGGGGCTACGAGCAGTACTTC.

CDR3 loop: CASTPSRGTGELFF. CDR3 bases: TGTGCCAGCACCCCCAGCAGGGGCACCGGGGAGCTGTTTTTT. The V call is TRBV6-2 or TRBV6-3, the J call TRBJ2-2, with D tentatively TRBD1 (6 bases). This CDR3 is 14 amino acids long. Germline assignment: CDR1 MNHEY and CDR2 SVGEGT. V was cut by 7 bases and J by 4 bases, with 13 bases left in between.

As DNA, the CDR3 is TGTGCCAGCAGTTCCCCAGGGCCCTCAGATACGCAGTATTTT. This gives the protein CASSSPGPSDTQYF. The chain recombines TRBV28 with TRBJ2-3; D may be TRBD1 (5 bases). Trimming took off 4 bases at V and 4 bases at J, with 12 bases between the two ends. Germline-derived CDR1 and CDR2 are MDHEN and SYDVKM. CDR3 length: 14 amino acids.

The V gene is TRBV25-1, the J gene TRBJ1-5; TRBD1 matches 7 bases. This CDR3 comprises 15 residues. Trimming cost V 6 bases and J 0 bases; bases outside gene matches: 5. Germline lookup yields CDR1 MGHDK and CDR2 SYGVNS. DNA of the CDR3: TGTGCCAGCAGCCCGGGACAGCATAGCAATCAGCCCCAGCATTTT. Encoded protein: CASSPGQHSNQPQHF.

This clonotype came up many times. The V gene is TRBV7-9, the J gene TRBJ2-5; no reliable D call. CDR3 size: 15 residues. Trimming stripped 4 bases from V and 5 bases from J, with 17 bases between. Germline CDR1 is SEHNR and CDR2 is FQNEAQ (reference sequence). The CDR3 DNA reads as TGTGCCAGCAGCTCACTCCCCCCGCCCCCGGAGACCCAGTACTTC. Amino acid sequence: CASSSLPPPPETQYF.

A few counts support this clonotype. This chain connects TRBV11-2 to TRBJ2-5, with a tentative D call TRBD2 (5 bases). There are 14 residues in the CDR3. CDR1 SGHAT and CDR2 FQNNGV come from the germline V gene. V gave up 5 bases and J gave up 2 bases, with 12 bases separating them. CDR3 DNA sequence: TGTGCCAGCAGCATATGGACGGGGCAAGAGACCCAGTACTTC. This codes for CASSIWTGQETQYF.

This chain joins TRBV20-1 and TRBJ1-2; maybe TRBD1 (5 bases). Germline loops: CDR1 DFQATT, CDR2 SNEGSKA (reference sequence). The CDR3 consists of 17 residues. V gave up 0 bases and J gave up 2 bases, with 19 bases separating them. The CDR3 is CSARDRGGTKSNYGYTF. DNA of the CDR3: TGCAGTGCTAGAGATCGGGGAGGGACCAAATCGAACTATGGCTACACCTTC.

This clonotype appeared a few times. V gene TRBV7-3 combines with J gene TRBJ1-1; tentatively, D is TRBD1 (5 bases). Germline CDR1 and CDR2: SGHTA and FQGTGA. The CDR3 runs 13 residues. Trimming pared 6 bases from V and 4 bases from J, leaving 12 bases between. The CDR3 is CASRSPGGTEAFF. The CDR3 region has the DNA TGTGCCAGCAGATCTCCGGGGGGCACTGAAGCTTTCTTT.

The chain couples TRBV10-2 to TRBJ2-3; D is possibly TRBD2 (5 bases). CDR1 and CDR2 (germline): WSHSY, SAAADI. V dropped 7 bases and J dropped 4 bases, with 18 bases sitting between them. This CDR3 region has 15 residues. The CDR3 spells CASTSRATRADTQYF. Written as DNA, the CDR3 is TGCGCCAGCACCTCAAGAGCCACGCGGGCAGATACGCAGTATTTT.

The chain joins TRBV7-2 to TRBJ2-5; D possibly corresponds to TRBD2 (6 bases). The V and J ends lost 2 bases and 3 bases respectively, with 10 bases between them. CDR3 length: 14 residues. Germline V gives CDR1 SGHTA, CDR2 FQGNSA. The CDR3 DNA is TGTGCCAGCAGCTTAATCGGCGGGAAAGAGACCCAGTACTTC. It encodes CASSLIGGKETQYF. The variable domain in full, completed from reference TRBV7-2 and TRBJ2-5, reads GAGVSQSPSNKVTEKGKDVELRCDPISGHTALYWYRQSLGQGLEFLIYFQGNSAPDKSGLPSDRFSAERTGGSVSTLTIQRTQQEDSAVYLCASSLIGGKETQYFGPGTRLLVL.

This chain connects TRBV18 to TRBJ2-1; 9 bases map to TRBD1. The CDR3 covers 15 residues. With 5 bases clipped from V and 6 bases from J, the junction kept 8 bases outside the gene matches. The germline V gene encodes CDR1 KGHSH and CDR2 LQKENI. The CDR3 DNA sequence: TGTGCCAGCTCAGCGGGACAGGGTAGGGGCAATGAGCAGTTCTTC. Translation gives CASSAGQGRGNEQFF.

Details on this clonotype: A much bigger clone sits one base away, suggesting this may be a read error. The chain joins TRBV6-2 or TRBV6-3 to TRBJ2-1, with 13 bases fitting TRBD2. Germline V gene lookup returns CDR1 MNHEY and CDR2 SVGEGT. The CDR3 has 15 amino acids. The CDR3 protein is CAGSWTSGGNNEQFF. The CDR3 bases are TGTGCCGGCAGTTGGACTAGCGGGGGAAACAATGAGCAGTTCTTC.

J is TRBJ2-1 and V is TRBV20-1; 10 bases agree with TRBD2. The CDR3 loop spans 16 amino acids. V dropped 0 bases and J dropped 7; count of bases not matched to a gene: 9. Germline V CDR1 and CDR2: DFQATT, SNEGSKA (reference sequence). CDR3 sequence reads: CSARDRTGLAINEQFF. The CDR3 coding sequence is TGCAGTGCTAGAGATAGGACGGGACTAGCGATTAATGAGCAGTTCTTC.

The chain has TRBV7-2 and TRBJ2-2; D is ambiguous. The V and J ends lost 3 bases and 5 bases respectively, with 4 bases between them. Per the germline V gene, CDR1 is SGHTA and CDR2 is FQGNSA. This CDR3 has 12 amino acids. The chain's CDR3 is CASSFRTGELFF. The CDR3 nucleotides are TGTGCCAGCAGCTTTAGGACCGGGGAGCTGTTTTTT.

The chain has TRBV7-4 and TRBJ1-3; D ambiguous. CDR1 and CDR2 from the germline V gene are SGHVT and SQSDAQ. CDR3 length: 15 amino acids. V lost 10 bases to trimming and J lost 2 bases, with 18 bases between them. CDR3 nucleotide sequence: TGTGCCAATTCGATGGAAAGGGAAGCTGGAAACACCATATATTTT. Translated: CANSMEREAGNTIYF.

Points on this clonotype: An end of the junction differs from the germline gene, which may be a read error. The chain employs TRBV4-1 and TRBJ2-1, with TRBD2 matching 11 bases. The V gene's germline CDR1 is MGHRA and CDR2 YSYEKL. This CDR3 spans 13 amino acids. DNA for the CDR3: TGCGCCAGCAGCCACAGGGCTACTAGCGGGAGTGTCTTC. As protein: CASSHRATSGSVF.

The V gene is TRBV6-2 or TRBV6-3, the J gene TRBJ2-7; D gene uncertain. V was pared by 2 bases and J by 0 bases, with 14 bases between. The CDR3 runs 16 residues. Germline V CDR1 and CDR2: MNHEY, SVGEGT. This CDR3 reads CASSYNEGGSSYEQYF. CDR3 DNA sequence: TGTGCCAGCAGTTACAACGAAGGCGGAAGCTCCTACGAGCAGTACTTC.

The CDR3 loop reads CASSFAGINSPLHF. The CDR3 DNA sequence: TGTGCCAGCAGCTTTGCGGGGATCAATTCACCCCTCCACTTT. The V call is TRBV7-6, the J call TRBJ1-6; D gene ambiguous. This CDR3 is built from 14 residues. V lost 3 bases to trimming and J lost 7 bases, with 10 bases between them. CDR1 SGHVS and CDR2 FNYEAQ come from the germline V gene.

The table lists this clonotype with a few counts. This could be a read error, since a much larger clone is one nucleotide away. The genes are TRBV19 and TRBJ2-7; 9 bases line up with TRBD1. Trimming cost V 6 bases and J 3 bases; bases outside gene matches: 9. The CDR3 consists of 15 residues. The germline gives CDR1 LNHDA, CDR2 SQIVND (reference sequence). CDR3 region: CASRGTGIGFYEQYF. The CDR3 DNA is TGTGCCAGTAGGGGGACAGGGATTGGGTTCTACGAGCAGTACTTC.

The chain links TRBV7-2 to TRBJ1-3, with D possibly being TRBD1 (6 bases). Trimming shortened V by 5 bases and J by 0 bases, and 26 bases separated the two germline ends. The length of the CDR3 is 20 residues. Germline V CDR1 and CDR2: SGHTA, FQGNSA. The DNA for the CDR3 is TGTGCCAGCAGCCTCCCCCTAAACCTTGACAGGCCCAGCTCTGGAAACACCATATATTTT. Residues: CASSLPLNLDRPSSGNTIYF.

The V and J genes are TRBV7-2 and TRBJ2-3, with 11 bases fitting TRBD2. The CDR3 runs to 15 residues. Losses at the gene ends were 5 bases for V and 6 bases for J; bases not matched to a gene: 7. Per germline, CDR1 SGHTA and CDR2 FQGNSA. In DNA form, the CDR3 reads TGTGCCAGCAGCCTAACTAGCGGGAGAGGCGATACGCAGTATTTT. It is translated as CASSLTSGRGDTQYF.

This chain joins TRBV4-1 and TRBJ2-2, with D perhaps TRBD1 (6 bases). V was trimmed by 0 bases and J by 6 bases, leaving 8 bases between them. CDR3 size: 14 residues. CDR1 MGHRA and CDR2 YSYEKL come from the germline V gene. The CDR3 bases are TGCGCCAGCAGCCAAGACCCAGGGGCCGGGGAGCTGTTTTTT. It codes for CASSQDPGAGELFF.

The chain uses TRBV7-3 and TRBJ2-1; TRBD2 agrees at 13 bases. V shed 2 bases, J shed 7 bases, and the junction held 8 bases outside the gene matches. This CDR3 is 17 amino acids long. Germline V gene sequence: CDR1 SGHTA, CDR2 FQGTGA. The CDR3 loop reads CASSLEGTSGGANEQFF. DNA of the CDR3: TGTGCCAGCAGCTTAGAGGGTACTAGCGGGGGGGCAAATGAGCAGTTCTTC.

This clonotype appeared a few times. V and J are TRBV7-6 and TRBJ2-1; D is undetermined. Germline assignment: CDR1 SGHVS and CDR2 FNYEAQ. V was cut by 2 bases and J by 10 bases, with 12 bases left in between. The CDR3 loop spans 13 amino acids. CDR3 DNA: TGTGCCAGCAGCTTAATTTACGGGCGAGAGCAGTTCTTC. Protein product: CASSLIYGREQFF.

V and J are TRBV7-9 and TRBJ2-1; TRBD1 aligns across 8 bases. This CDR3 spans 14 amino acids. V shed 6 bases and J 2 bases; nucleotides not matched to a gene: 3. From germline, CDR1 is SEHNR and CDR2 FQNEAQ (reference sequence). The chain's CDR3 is CASSPGQAYNEQFF. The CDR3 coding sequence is TGTGCCAGCAGTCCGGGACAGGCCTACAATGAGCAGTTCTTC.

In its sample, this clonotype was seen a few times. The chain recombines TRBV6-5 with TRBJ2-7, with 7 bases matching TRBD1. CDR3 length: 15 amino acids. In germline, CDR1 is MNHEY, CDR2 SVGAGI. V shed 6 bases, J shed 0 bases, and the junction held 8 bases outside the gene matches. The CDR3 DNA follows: TGTGCCAGCAGAGAGTCGACAGGGAGCTCCTACGAGCAGTACTTC. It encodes CASRESTGSSYEQYF.